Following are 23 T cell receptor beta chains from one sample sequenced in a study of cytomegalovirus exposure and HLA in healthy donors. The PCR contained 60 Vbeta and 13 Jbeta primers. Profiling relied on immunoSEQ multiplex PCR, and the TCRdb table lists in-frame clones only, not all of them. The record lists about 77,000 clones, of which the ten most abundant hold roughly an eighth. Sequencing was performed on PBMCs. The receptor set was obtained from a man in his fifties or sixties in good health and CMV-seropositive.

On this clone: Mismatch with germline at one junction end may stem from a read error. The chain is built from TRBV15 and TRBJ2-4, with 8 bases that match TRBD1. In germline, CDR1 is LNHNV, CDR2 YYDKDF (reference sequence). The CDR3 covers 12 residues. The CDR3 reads CATSRDRQGANF. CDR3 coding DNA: TGTGCCACCAGCAGAGATCGGCAGGGGGCGAACTTC.

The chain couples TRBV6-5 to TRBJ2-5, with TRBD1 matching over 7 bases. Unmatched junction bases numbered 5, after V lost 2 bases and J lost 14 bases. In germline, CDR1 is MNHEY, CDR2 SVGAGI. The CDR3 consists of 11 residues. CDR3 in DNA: TGTGCCAGCAGTTACAAGGGACAGCCCTACTTC. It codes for CASSYKGQPYF.

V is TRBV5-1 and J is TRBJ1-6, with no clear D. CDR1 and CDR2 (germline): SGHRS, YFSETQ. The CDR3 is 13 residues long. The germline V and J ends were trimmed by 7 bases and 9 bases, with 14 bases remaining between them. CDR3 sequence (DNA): TGCGCCAGCCGCGCAGGAAGCCTTTCACCCCTCCACTTT. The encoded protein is CASRAGSLSPLHF.

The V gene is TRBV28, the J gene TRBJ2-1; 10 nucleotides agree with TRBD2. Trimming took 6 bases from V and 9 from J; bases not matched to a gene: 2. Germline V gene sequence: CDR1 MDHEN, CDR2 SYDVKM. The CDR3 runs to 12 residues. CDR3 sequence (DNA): TGTGCCAGCAGCCTAGCGGGAGTTGAGCAGTTCTTC. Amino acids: CASSLAGVEQFF. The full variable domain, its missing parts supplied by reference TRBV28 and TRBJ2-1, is DVKVTQSSRYLVKRTGEKVFLECVQDMDHENMFWYRQDPGLGLRLIYFSYDVKMKEKGDIPEGYSVSREKKERFSLILESASTNQTSMYLCASSLAGVEQFFGPGTRLTVL.

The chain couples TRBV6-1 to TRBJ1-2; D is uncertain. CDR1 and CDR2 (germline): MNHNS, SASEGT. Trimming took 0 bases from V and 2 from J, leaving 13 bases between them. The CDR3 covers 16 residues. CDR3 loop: CASSEAWSSRNYGYTF. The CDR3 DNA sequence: TGTGCCAGCAGTGAAGCGTGGTCATCCCGGAACTATGGCTACACCTTC.

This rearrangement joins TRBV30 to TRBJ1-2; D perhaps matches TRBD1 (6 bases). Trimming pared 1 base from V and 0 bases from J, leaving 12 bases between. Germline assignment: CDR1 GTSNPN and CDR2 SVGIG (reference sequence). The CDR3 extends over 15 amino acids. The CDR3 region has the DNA TGTGCCTGGAGTGCCCCGGGACACCCTAACTATGGCTACACCTTC. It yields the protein CAWSAPGHPNYGYTF.

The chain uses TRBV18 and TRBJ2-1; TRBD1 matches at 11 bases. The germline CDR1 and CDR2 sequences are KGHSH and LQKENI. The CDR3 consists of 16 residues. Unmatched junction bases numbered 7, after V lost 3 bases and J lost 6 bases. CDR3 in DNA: TGTGCCAGCTCACCCAATGGACAGGGGGCCGGCAATGAGCAGTTCTTC. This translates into CASSPNGQGAGNEQFF.

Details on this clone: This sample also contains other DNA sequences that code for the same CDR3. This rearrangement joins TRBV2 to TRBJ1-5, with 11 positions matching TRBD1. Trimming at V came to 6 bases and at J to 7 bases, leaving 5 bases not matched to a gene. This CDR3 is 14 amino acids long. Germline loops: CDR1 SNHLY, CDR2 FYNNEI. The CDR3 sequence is CASSGQGARQPQHF. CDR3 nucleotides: TGTGCCAGCAGCGGACAGGGGGCAAGACAGCCCCAGCATTTT.

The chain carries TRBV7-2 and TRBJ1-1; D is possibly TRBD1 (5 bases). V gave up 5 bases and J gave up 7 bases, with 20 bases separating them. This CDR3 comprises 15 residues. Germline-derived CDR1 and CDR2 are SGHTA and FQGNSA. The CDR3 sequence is CASSTYLTRDFEAFF. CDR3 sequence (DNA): TGTGCCAGCAGCACCTACCTGACACGGGACTTTGAAGCTTTCTTT.

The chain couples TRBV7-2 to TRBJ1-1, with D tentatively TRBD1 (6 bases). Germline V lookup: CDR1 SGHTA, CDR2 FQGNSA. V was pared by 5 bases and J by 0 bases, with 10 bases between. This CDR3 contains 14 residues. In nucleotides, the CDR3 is TGTGCCAGCAGCCGAGGGACAATGAACACTGAAGCTTTCTTT. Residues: CASSRGTMNTEAFF.

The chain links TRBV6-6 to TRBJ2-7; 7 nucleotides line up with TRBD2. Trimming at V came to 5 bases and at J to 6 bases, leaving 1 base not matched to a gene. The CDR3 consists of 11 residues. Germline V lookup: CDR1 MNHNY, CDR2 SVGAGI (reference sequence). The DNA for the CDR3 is TGTGCCAGCAGTAGGGAGGGCGAGCAGTACTTC. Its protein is CASSREGEQYF.

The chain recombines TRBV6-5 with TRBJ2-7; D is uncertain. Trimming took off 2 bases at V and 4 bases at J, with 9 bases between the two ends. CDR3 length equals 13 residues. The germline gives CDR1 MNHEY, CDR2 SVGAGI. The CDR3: CASSYGTRYEQYV. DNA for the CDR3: TGTGCCAGCAGTTACGGCACGAGGTACGAGCAGTACGTC.

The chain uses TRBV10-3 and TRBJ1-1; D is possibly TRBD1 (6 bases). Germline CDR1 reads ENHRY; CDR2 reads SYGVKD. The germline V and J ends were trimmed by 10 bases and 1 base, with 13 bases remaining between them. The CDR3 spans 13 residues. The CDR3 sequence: CATLGGQNTEAFF. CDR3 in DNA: TGTGCCACCCTGGGGGGGCAGAACACTGAAGCTTTCTTT.

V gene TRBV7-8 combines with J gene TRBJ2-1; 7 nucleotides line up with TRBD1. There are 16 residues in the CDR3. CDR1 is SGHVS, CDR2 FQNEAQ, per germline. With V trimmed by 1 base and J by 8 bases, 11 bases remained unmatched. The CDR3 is CASSLGRTGHRHEQFF. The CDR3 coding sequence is TGTGCCAGCAGCTTAGGCCGGACAGGTCATAGACATGAGCAGTTCTTC. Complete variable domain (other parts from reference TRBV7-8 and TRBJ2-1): GAGVSQSPRYKVAKRGQDVALRCDPISGHVSLFWYQQALGQGPEFLTYFQNEAQLDKSGLPSDRFFAERPEGSVSTLKIQRTQQEDSAVYLCASSLGRTGHRHEQFFGPGTRLTVL.

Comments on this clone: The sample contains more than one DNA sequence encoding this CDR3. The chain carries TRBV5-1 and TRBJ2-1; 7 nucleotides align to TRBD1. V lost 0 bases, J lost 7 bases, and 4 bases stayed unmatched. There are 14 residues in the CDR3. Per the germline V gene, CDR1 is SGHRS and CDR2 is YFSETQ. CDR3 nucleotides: TGCGCCAGCAGCTTGGTAGGGGGCGGAAATGAGCAGTTCTTC. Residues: CASSLVGGGNEQFF.

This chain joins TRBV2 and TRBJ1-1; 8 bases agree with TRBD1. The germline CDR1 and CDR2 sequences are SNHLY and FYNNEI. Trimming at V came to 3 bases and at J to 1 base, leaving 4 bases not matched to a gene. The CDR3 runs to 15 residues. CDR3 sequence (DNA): TGTGCCAGCAGTGATCAAGGGACAGGGAACACTGAAGCTTTCTTT. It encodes CASSDQGTGNTEAFF. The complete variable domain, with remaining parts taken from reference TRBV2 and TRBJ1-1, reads EPEVTQTPSHQVTQMGQEVILRCVPISNHLYFYWYRQILGQKVEFLVSFYNNEISEKSEIFDDQFSVERPDGSNFTLKIRSTKLEDSAMYFCASSDQGTGNTEAFFGQGTRLTVV.

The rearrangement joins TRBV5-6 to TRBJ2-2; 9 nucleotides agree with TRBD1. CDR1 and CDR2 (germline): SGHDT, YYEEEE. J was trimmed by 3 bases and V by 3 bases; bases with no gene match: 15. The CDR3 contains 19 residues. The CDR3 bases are TGTGCCAGCAGCTCTTCGGGACAGGGCGGGGACGTATACACCGGGGAGCTGTTTTTT. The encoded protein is CASSSSGQGGDVYTGELFF.

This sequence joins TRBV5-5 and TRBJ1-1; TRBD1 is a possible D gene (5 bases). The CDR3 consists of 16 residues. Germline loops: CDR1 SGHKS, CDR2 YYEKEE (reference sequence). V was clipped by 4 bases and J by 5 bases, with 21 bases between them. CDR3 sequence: CASSPTLSWGETEAFF. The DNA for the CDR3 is TGTGCCAGCAGCCCCACACTCTCTTGGGGGGAGACTGAAGCTTTCTTT. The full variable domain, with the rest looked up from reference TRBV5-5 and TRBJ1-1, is DAGVTQSPTHLIKTRGQQVTLRCSPISGHKSVSWYQQVLGQGPQFIFQYYEKEERGRGNFPDRFSARQFPNYSSELNVNALLLGDSALYLCASSPTLSWGETEAFFGQGTRLTVV.

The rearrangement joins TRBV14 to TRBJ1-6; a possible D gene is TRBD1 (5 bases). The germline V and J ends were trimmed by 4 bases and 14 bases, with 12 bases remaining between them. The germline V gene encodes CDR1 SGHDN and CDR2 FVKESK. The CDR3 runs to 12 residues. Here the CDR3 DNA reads TGTGCCAGCAGCCTTAGGGGTGGGACCCTCCACTTT. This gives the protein CASSLRGGTLHF.

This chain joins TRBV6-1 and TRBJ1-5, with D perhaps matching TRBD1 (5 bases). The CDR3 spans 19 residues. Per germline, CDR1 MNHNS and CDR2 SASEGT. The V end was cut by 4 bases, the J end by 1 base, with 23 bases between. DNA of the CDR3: TGTGCCAGCAGTGGGGTGGTGAGGGGAGGTCTTGGGAGCAATCAGCCCCAGCATTTT. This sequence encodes CASSGVVRGGLGSNQPQHF.

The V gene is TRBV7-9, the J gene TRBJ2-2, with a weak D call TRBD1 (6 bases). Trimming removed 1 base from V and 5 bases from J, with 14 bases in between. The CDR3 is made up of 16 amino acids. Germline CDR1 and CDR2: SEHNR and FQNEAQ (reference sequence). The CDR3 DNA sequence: TGTGCCAGCAGCTTAGGACCCCAGGGGATGACCGGGGAGCTGTTTTTT. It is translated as CASSLGPQGMTGELFF. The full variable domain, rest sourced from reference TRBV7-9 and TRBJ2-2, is DTGVSQNPRHKITKRGQNVTFRCDPISEHNRLYWYRQTLGQGPEFLTYFQNEAQLEKSRLLSDRFSAERPKGSFSTLEIQRTEQGDSAMYLCASSLGPQGMTGELFFGEGSRLTVL.

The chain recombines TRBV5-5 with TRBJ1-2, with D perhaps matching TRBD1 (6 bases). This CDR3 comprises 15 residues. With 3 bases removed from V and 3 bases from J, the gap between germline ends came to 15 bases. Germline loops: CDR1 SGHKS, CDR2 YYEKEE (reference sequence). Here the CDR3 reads CASSWGGEEDYGYTF. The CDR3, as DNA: TGTGCCAGCAGCTGGGGGGGCGAGGAGGACTATGGCTACACCTTC.

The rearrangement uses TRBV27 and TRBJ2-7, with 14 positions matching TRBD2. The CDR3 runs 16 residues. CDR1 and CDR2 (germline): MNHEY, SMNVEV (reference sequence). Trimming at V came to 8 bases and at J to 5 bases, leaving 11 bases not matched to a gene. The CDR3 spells CASVSGTSGRSDEQYF. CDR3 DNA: TGTGCCAGCGTATCCGGGACTAGCGGGAGATCTGACGAGCAGTACTTC.